This T cell receptor beta chain was documented in a study of blood T cell repertoires in COVID-19 (TCRdb year 2020). For context, the study as a whole: Samples from collaborators originated in the United States, Italy and Spain and spanned both the acute and convalescent phases of COVID-19. The samples were drawn from the first 160 participants of the ongoing ImmuneRACE study and from 950 to 1,500 subjects provided by 6 global collaborators. Subjects who had been exposed to COVID-19, were actively infected with it, or had recovered from it provided the deeply sampled blood TCRbeta repertoires that made up the dataset. The repertoires were made available in a free public database intended to serve as a resource for research on the immune response to SARS-CoV-2. Where HLA class I and class II types were available, the types were taken from metadata supplied by the sample provider, not from assay-based typing. Nearly every sample came with metadata listing a de-identified subject ID, COVID-19 status, age in years and sex. The material from the prospective study consisted of cDNA or gDNA derived from T cells, B-cell-depleted T cells, or PBMCs.

The immunoSEQ Assay, a bias-controlled multiplex PCR, was used to amplify TCRbeta CDR3 regions from genomic DNA. As for the original processing: The number of nucleated cells in each sample was estimated from the amplification of reference gene primers within the assay. Sequence reads were collapsed and filtered to measure the absolute abundance of every unique TCRbeta CDR3 rearrangement. For each sample, productive Simpson clonality was calculated by taking the square root of Simpson's diversity index across productive rearrangements. The clones in this table, taken by TCRdb from immuneACCESS, are in-frame only. Not every clone is retained; where verified, under half of the shortfall comes from an unresolved V gene, and the cause of the rest is unknown. Clonal size and the V and J genes are those of that table, whereas D and trimming came from the DNA. This sample gives 200,000 to 300,000 clones in total; roughly 88% of them show up just once. The top ten clonotypes cover approximately 6% of the sample.

One collaborating source in Seattle enrolled patients while the patients were actively infected and followed the patients over time throughout the course of disease. The collaborating institutions used their own protocols to collect whole blood in K2EDTA tubes. For TCRbeta analysis, collaborators shipped samples in one of three forms: frozen whole blood, isolated PBMCs, or DNA extracted from either of those sample types. Overall study results and their limits: Clinical and demographic metadata were provided uncurated, with the amount varying by source and participant.

Note on this clone: Its cognate antigen has yet to be identified. Base-call qualities are not available, and no considerably larger clone is one nucleotide away.

V is trimmed back by 2 bases and J by 1 base, and the junction contains 10 bases that no gene match accounts for. CDR1 is given as MNHEY and CDR2 as SMNVEV, both from the germline V gene (reference sequence). The CDR3 numbers 19 residues from cysteine through phenylalanine. Just the 57-base CDR3 DNA is kept, in frame starting at base 1. The source is a woman aged 25 to 39 with COVID-19, enrolled during active disease. Sequenced sample: peripheral blood. The chain was built from TRBV27 and TRBJ2-3, and TRBD2 matches 12 of the central bases. The CDR3 corresponds to CASSLRLAGGPLGTDTQYF. The DNA sequence is TGTGCCAGCAGTTTACGTCTAGCGGGAGGGCCCTTAGGCACAGATACGCAGTATTTT.